This passage covers 27 T cell receptor beta chains from one sample sequenced in a study of blood T cell repertoires in COVID-19. This table comes from immunoSEQ multiplex PCR, and its TCRdb copy is limited to in-frame clones, with some not included. Counted here are about 380,000 clones, about 90% occurring once; the ten biggest clones make up approximately 1.2%. The sample was PBMCs or T cells enriched from blood (not recorded which). These receptors all come from a man younger than 40 who had recovered from COVID-19.

This chain links TRBV3-1 (or the pseudogene TRBV3-2) with TRBJ2-7; TRBD2 is a possible D gene (6 bases). Germline CDR1 LGHDT, CDR2 YNNKEL (reference sequence). Trimming stripped 4 bases from V and 2 bases from J, with 12 bases between. This CDR3 has 14 residues. DNA of the CDR3: TGTGCCAGCAGCCCGCAGGGAGGAACCTACGAGCAGTACTTC. Translation: CASSPQGGTYEQYF.

Here the CDR3 reads CSVGRDRGNYGYTF. The CDR3 DNA sequence: TGCAGCGTTGGCCGGGACAGGGGGAACTATGGCTACACCTTC. The chain combines TRBV29-1 with TRBJ1-2; 11 nucleotides align to TRBD1. Germline loops: CDR1 SQVTM, CDR2 ANQGSEA. The CDR3 loop spans 14 amino acids. After removal of 4 bases from V and 2 bases from J, the junction contained 3 bases not matched to a gene.

This clone came up once. The CDR3 DNA reads TGTGCCAGCAGCCGGGACTCAGGCTCTGGAAACACCATATATTTT. This sequence encodes CASSRDSGSGNTIYF. This chain links TRBV6-4 with TRBJ1-3; maybe TRBD1 (5 bases). The V end lost 6 bases, the J end lost 0 bases, and 12 bases lay between the germline ends. The CDR3 loop spans 15 amino acids. CDR1 and CDR2 (germline): MRHNA, SNTAGT.

Of note for this clone: The same CDR3 also results from other DNA sequences found in this sample. This chain uses TRBV6-6 with TRBJ2-7, with TRBD1 matching over 7 bases. CDR3 length equals 13 residues. Germline V gene lookup returns CDR1 MNHNY and CDR2 SVGAGI (reference sequence). After removal of 6 bases from V and 4 bases from J, the junction contained 6 bases not matched to a gene. CDR3 coding DNA: TGTGCCAGCAGCCGACAGGGTTTTTACGAGCAGTACTTC. This sequence encodes CASSRQGFYEQYF.

The chain is built from TRBV30 and TRBJ2-7; TRBD1 matches at 9 bases. Unmatched junction bases numbered 8, after V lost 0 bases and J lost 2 bases. Germline-derived CDR1 and CDR2 are GTSNPN and SVGIG (reference sequence). The CDR3 sequence is 16 residues long. CDR3 nucleotide sequence: TGTGCCTGGAGTGTACGGGGGACAGGGAAAACCTACGAGCAGTACTTC. It is translated as CAWSVRGTGKTYEQYF.

V gene TRBV2 combines with J gene TRBJ1-2; 10 positions match TRBD1. CDR1 and CDR2 from the germline V gene are SNHLY and FYNNEI. The CDR3 has 16 residues. Trimming at V came to 8 bases and at J to 6 bases, leaving 15 bases not matched to a gene. The CDR3 region is CASLINWTGGFNGYTF. DNA for the CDR3: TGTGCCAGCTTGATTAATTGGACAGGGGGTTTCAATGGCTACACCTTC.

In DNA form, the CDR3 reads TGTGCCAGCAGCCAAGGAAACATCCGAGCGTTGGACGAGCAGTACTTC. Its translation is CASSQGNIRALDEQYF. The chain links TRBV3-1 (or the pseudogene TRBV3-2) to TRBJ2-7; no reliable D call. This CDR3 contains 16 residues. CDR1 and CDR2 (germline): LGHDT, YNNKEL (reference sequence). V dropped 1 base and J dropped 5 bases, with 18 bases sitting between them.

The chain is built from TRBV7-9 and TRBJ2-5; 10 bases align to TRBD1. V was pared by 1 base and J by 5 bases, with 10 bases of the junction left unmatched. The CDR3 contains 17 residues. The germline V gene encodes CDR1 SEHNR and CDR2 FQNEAQ (reference sequence). CDR3 in DNA: TGTGCCAGCAGCTTAGTAGACGGGACAGGGGACTTGGAGACCCAGTACTTC. This codes for CASSLVDGTGDLETQYF.

This chain joins TRBV5-1 and TRBJ2-1, with D possibly being TRBD2 (5 bases). V lost 0 bases and J lost 6, with 19 bases in between. CDR1 and CDR2 (germline): SGHRS, YFSETQ. The CDR3 is made up of 17 amino acids. CDR3 bases: TGCGCCAGCAGCTTGGGAGAGGGCCGATACCGAACCAATGAGCAGTTCTTC. Encoded protein: CASSLGEGRYRTNEQFF.

A word on this clone: An end of the junction does not agree with germline; a read error may underlie this. V gene TRBV3-1 (or the pseudogene TRBV3-2) combines with J gene TRBJ2-1; tentative D call: TRBD2 (6 bases). This CDR3 contains 16 residues. Germline CDR1 and CDR2: LGHDT and YNNKEL (reference sequence). CDR3: CASIQGDGGTLNEQFF. CDR3 coding DNA: TGTGCCAGCATCCAAGGGGACGGGGGAACCCTCAATGAGCAGTTCTTC.

V and J are TRBV19 and TRBJ2-7, with TRBD2 identical over 7 bases. The CDR3 totals 16 residues. The J segment lost 4 bases and the V segment lost 3 bases, leaving 12 bases of the junction unmatched. CDR1 and CDR2 from the germline V gene are LNHDA and SQIVND (reference sequence). CDR3 sequence: CASSMAVGGGRYEQYF. The CDR3 bases are TGTGCCAGTAGTATGGCGGTCGGCGGGGGTCGGTACGAGCAGTACTTC.

This chain links TRBV4-3 with TRBJ1-2, with TRBD1 as a possible D gene (6 bases). Trimming cost V 4 bases and J 2 bases, with 11 bases left between them. Germline CDR1 is LGHNA and CDR2 is YSLEER. CDR3 length: 14 residues. The CDR3 DNA follows: TGCGCCAGCAGCCGATTAACAGGGAACTATGGCTACACCTTC. Protein product: CASSRLTGNYGYTF.

The chain has TRBV3-1 (or the pseudogene TRBV3-2) and TRBJ1-1; D not certain. V was shortened by 1 base and J by 7 bases, with 13 bases between the two germline ends. Germline V CDR1 and CDR2: LGHDT, YNNKEL (reference sequence). The CDR3 has 14 residues. In nucleotides, the CDR3 is TGTGCCAGCAGCCAAGGAGGTCGCTTGAGTGAAGCTTTCTTT. Amino acids: CASSQGGRLSEAFF.

J is TRBJ1-5 and V is TRBV5-5; TRBD1 agrees at 7 bases. The germline V gene encodes CDR1 SGHKS and CDR2 YYEKEE (reference sequence). J was trimmed by 4 bases and V by 0 bases; bases with no gene match: 7. The CDR3 runs to 16 residues. The CDR3 sequence is CASSLVATGINQPQHF. CDR3 in DNA: TGTGCCAGCAGCTTGGTCGCGACAGGGATTAATCAGCCCCAGCATTTT.

This clone was seen a few times. The chain couples TRBV5-1 to TRBJ2-2; no definite D call. This CDR3 contains 14 residues. V shed 0 bases and J shed 8 bases, with 11 bases lying between them. The germline gives CDR1 SGHRS, CDR2 YFSETQ. Written as DNA, the CDR3 is TGCGCCAGCAGCTTGGCCCACGAGGCGGGGGAGCTGTTTTTT. Translated, it gives CASSLAHEAGELFF.

The V call is TRBV18, the J call TRBJ1-3; no reliable D call. Germline-derived CDR1 and CDR2 are KGHSH and LQKENI. The CDR3 runs to 12 residues. Trimming took 2 bases from V and 15 from J, leaving 14 bases between them. CDR3 amino acids: CASSPETPSSYF. CDR3 in DNA: TGTGCCAGCTCACCAGAGACACCCTCGTCATATTTT.

This clone was recorded only once. The chain combines TRBV6-5 with TRBJ1-1; D possibly corresponds to TRBD1 (6 bases). Trimming stripped 4 bases from V and 1 base from J, with 16 bases between. The germline CDR1 and CDR2 sequences are MNHEY and SVGAGI. This CDR3 contains 16 residues. CDR3 sequence reads: CASSSPPGQRNTEAFF. CDR3 bases: TGTGCCAGCAGTTCACCCCCTGGACAGAGGAACACTGAAGCTTTCTTT.

This clone was seen once. The rearrangement links TRBV5-4 to TRBJ2-3; D is uncertain. With 1 base removed from V and 3 bases from J, the gap between germline ends came to 15 bases. Looked up from germline, CDR1 is SGHNT and CDR2 is YYREEE (reference sequence). The CDR3 length is 16 residues. Here the CDR3 reads CASSLRLLPRTDTQYF. The CDR3 region has the DNA TGTGCCAGCAGCTTGAGGCTACTTCCGAGGACAGATACGCAGTATTTT. Full variable domain (rest looked up from reference TRBV5-4 and TRBJ2-3): ETGVTQSPTHLIKTRGQQVTLRCSSQSGHNTVSWYQQALGQGPQFIFQYYREEENGRGNFPPRFSGLQFPNYSSELNVNALELDDSALYLCASSLRLLPRTDTQYFGPGTRLTVL.

The V gene is TRBV9, the J gene TRBJ1-1, with D perhaps matching TRBD1 (6 bases). The V gene lost 3 bases and the J gene lost 8 bases, with 14 bases spanning the gap. The CDR3 spans 13 residues. Germline assignment: CDR1 SGDLS and CDR2 YYNGEE. The CDR3 DNA reads as TGTGCCAGCAGCGCGCTCGGACAGACGGAAGCTTTCTTT. Translated: CASSALGQTEAFF. Full variable domain (missing parts from reference TRBV9 and TRBJ1-1): DSGVTQTPKHLITATGQRVTLRCSPRSGDLSVYWYQQSLDQGLQFLIQYYNGEERAKGNILERFSAQQFPDLHSELNLSSLELGDSALYFCASSALGQTEAFFGQGTRLTVV.

V gene TRBV10-3 combines with J gene TRBJ1-2, with TRBD1 matching 9 bases. The V gene's germline CDR1 is ENHRY and CDR2 SYGVKD. This CDR3 has 14 amino acids. Trimming cost V 6 bases and J 6 bases; bases outside gene matches: 8. This chain's CDR3 is CAIRTTRTGDGYTF. The CDR3, as DNA: TGTGCCATCAGGACTACTAGGACAGGGGATGGCTACACCTTC.

V gene TRBV29-1 combines with J gene TRBJ2-7; the match to TRBD1 covers 9 bases. The CDR3 has 15 amino acids. CDR1 and CDR2 (germline): SQVTM, ANQGSEA. V dropped 3 bases and J dropped 0; count of bases not matched to a gene: 6. The CDR3 protein is CSVDPGQGPSYEQYF. The CDR3, as DNA: TGCAGCGTTGACCCGGGACAGGGTCCCTCCTACGAGCAGTACTTC.

J is TRBJ2-1 and V is TRBV3-1 (or the pseudogene TRBV3-2); 14 nucleotides align to TRBD2. V shed 6 bases, J shed 5 bases, and the junction held 6 bases outside the gene matches. Germline loops: CDR1 LGHDT, CDR2 YNNKEL (reference sequence). The CDR3 sequence is 16 residues long. The CDR3 spells CASRRLAGGQDNEQFF. Written as DNA, the CDR3 is TGTGCCAGCAGACGACTAGCGGGGGGGCAGGACAATGAGCAGTTCTTC.

The chain links TRBV5-1 to TRBJ1-2; possibly TRBD1 for D (6 bases). Germline CDR1 SGHRS, CDR2 YFSETQ. Trimming left V 4 bases short and J 6 bases short, with 13 bases between. The CDR3 runs to 13 residues. The CDR3 nucleotides are TGCGCCAGCAGCCAAACCCGACAGGATGGCTACACCTTC. It translates to CASSQTRQDGYTF.

The CDR3 nucleotides are TGCAGCGTTGGGGGGCAGGGGATTGCGGAGACCCAGTACTTC. Translated: CSVGGQGIAETQYF. The J gene is TRBJ2-5, the V gene TRBV29-1, with D possibly being TRBD1 (6 bases). The germline V and J ends were trimmed by 4 bases and 5 bases, with 17 bases remaining between them. This CDR3 has 14 residues. Germline assignment: CDR1 SQVTM and CDR2 ANQGSEA.

V gene TRBV25-1 combines with J gene TRBJ1-5, with D tentatively TRBD1 (5 bases). Germline lookup yields CDR1 MGHDK and CDR2 SYGVNS. V was trimmed by 8 bases and J by 3 bases, leaving 11 bases between them. The CDR3 is made up of 13 amino acids. CDR3 nucleotide sequence: TGTGCCAGCTCCGGCAGGGTCAATCAGCCCCAGCATTTT. Protein sequence: CASSGRVNQPQHF.

The rearrangement joins TRBV7-8 to TRBJ1-1, with D possibly being TRBD1 (6 bases). Per germline, CDR1 SGHVS and CDR2 FQNEAQ. V was shortened by 5 bases and J by 0 bases, with 16 bases between the two germline ends. There are 16 residues in the CDR3. The CDR3 DNA reads as TGTGCCAGCAGCGCAACCGGGACATCAATGAACACTGAAGCTTTCTTT. Translated, it gives CASSATGTSMNTEAFF.

This chain links TRBV9 with TRBJ1-1; 10 bases match TRBD1. The CDR3 runs to 14 residues. The V and J ends lost 3 bases and 6 bases, in that order; junction bases with no gene match: 5. Germline loops: CDR1 SGDLS, CDR2 YYNGEE. The CDR3 region is CASSGRDRGSEAFF. The CDR3 DNA sequence: TGTGCCAGCAGCGGCCGGGACAGGGGATCTGAAGCTTTCTTT.